This TCR beta chain comes out of a study of Ad26.COV2.S vaccination and SARS-CoV-2 variants. The treatment denotes: about 20 received Ad26.COV2.S at low or high dose, single or two shots; several received placebo; per-sample allocation not given. All samples were drawn on day 63, counting from the first vaccine or placebo injection. SARS-CoV-2 spike from the Wuhan strain was encoded by the vaccine, an Ad26 vector. This CDR3 contains 13 residues. Germline CDR1 is SNHLY and CDR2 is FYNNEI. V shed 6 bases, J shed 7 bases, and the junction held 4 bases outside the gene matches. Whole-study results and caveats: Substantial post-vaccination breadth of spike-specific CD8+ and CD4+ T cell responses was reported.

Profiling relied on immunoSEQ multiplex PCR, and the TCRdb table lists in-frame clones only, not all of them. The table records approximately 300,000 clones, around 83% of them present only once. Worth noting for this clone: Its antigen is still unknown.

The source was peripheral blood, collected in a trial of Ad26.COV2.S vaccine versus placebo. The chain uses TRBV2 and TRBJ2-1; 9 bases align to TRBD1. The clonotype originates from a person aged 18-60 years who received the Ad26.COV2.S COVID-19 vaccine or a placebo. The CDR3 DNA reads as TGTGCCAGCAGCAAACAGGGGGCTAATGAGCAGTTCTTC. Amino acids: CASSKQGANEQFF. Looking up the rest from reference TRBV2 and TRBJ2-1 gives the full variable domain: EPEVTQTPSHQVTQMGQEVILRCVPISNHLYFYWYRQILGQKVEFLVSFYNNEISEKSEIFDDQFSVERPDGSNFTLKIRSTKLEDSAMYFCASSKQGANEQFFGPGTRLTVL.